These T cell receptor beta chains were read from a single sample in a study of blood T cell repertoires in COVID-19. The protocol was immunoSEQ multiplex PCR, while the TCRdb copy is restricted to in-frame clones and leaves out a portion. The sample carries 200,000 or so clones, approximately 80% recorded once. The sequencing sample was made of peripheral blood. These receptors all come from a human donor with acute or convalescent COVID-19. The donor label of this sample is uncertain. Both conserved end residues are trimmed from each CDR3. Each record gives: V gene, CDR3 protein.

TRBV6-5,ASSYGMNTEAF
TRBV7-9,ASSLALQGGEKLF
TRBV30,AVGGQGNTIY
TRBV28,ASTAGTNEQY
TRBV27,ASSLTGGYGYT
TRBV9,ASSLGRGTDSYEQY
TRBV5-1,ASSLAGFSGYT
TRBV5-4,ASSLGLAGGSYEQY
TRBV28,ASSSGADTQY
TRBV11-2,ASSLDRTEAF
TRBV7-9,ASSPYTEAF
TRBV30,AWSVMFNQPQH
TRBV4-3,ASSQEIQYTEAF
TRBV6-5,ASSYPSGAGANVLT
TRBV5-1,ASSPRTGGDTEAF
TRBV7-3,ASSSVATGELF
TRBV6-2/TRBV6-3,ASSQGLFNEQF
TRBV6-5,ASRPEGLASSEQY
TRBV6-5,ASSYSWASGANVLT
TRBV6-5,ASSSTGTGTDTQY
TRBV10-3,AISDRSNEKLF
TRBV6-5,ASSPLGSRYNEQF
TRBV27,ASSRTPNTEAF
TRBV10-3,AIPAVGGQNTGELF
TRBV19,ASSIGTSGRVGSTDTQY
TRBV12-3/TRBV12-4,ASNQAGGTEAF
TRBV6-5,ASRQAPGNLSPLH
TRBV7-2,ASSLEARPGLAITDTQY
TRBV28,ASTGVAYGYT
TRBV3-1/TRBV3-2,ASSQRYGSSYGYT
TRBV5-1,ASSRGNTEAF
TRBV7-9,ASSQGTSGGTGELF
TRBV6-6,ASSSGLKNTEAF
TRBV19,ASSRRQGTSGEQF
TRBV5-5,ASSPDGGSGTEAF
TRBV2,ASRRARGFYEQY
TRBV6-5,ASRTRRQPQH
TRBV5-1,ASSFGGATNEKLF
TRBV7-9,ASSLALISGSSTDTQY
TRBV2,ASSVAGYNSPLH
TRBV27,ASSLGRGQETQY
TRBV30,AWSRAPTGTGINYGYT
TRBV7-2,ASSIPLAGVETQY
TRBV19,ASSMGGQGIGGYT
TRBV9,ASSVLSGNTEAF
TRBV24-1,ATSDLDSYGYT
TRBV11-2,ASSLGVGREY
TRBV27,ASSSWGLETQY
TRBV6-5,ASSYSTGTGNSPLH
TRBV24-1,ATSDAIGVTDTQY
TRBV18,ASSIQELSDSGANVLT
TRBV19,ASSFSGTGGLNEQF
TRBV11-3,ASSEPGQGARSAKNIQY